This TCR beta chain was profiled in a study of cytomegalovirus exposure and HLA in healthy donors. Researchers ran the PCR with 60 Vbeta and 13 Jbeta primers. Clones were sequenced by immunoSEQ multiplex PCR, and TCRdb holds only the in-frame ones, with some missing. In the table there are 75,000 or so clones, 70% to 75% of which are singletons. The table lists this clone with a few counts. The V end lost 5 bases, the J end lost 6 bases, and 14 bases lay between the germline ends. The CDR3 contains 14 residues. Looked up from germline, CDR1 is SGHAT and CDR2 is FQNNGV. The clonotype was recovered from a woman in her 30s in good health and CMV-seropositive. Sequencing was carried out using PBMCs. The chain carries TRBV11-2 and TRBJ1-3, with a possible D match to TRBD1 (5 bases). The CDR3 reads CASSPGTGANTIYF. CDR3 DNA: TGTGCCAGCAGCCCCGGGACTGGAGCAAACACCATATATTTT.